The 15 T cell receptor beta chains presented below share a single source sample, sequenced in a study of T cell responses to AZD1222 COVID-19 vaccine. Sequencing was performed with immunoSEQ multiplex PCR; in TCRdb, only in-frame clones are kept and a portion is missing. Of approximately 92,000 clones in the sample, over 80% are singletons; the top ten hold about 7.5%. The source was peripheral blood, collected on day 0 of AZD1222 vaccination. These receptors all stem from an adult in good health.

In DNA, the CDR3 is TGTGCCAGCAGCCGACTAGCGGGGACCTACGAGCAGTACTTC. Translating it yields CASSRLAGTYEQYF. The rearrangement links TRBV28 to TRBJ2-7, with TRBD2 identical over 11 bases. The CDR3 contains 14 residues. V shed 6 bases, J shed 2 bases, and the junction held 3 bases outside the gene matches. Germline V CDR1 and CDR2: MDHEN, SYDVKM.

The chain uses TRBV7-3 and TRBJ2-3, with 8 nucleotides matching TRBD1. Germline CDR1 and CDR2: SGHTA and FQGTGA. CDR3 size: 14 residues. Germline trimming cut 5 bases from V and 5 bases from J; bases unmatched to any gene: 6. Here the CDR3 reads CASSARQGQDTQYF. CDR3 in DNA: TGTGCCAGCAGCGCCCGACAGGGGCAAGATACGCAGTATTTT.

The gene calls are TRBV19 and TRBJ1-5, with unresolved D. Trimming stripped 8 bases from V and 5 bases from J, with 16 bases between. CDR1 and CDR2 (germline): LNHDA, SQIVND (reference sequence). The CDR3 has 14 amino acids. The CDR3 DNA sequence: TGTGCCAGTGGAAGTCGGGAGGTTCATCAGCCCCAGCATTTT. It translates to CASGSREVHQPQHF.

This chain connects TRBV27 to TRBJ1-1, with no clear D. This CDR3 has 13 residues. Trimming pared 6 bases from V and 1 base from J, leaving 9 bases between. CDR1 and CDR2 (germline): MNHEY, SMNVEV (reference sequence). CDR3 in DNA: TGTGCCAGCAGAGGCTCTCGGAACACTGAAGCTTTCTTT. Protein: CASRGSRNTEAFF.

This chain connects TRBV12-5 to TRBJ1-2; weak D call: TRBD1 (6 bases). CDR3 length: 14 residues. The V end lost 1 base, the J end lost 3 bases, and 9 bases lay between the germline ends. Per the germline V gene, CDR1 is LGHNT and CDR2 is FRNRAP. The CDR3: CASGLGQEHYGYTF. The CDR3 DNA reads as TGTGCTAGTGGTTTGGGACAGGAGCACTATGGCTACACCTTC.

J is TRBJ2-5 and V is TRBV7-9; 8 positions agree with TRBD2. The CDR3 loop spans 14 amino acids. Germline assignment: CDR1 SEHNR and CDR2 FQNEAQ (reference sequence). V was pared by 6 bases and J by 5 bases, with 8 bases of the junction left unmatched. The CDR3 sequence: CASRIGLAGETQYF. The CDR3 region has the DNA TGTGCCAGCAGGATCGGACTAGCTGGGGAGACCCAGTACTTC.

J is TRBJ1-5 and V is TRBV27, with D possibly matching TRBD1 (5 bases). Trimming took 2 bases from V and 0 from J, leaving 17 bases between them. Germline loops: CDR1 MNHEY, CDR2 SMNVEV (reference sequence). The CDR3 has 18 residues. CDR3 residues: CASSLGIRADYSNQPQHF. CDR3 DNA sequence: TGTGCCAGCAGTTTAGGTATCAGGGCAGATTATAGCAATCAGCCCCAGCATTTT.

The CDR3 nucleotides read TGCGCCAGCAGCTTGGAAGGAAGCCCCTCCCAAGAGACCCAGTACTTC. It codes for CASSLEGSPSQETQYF. The rearrangement uses TRBV5-1 and TRBJ2-5; the D is unclear. Trimming took 0 bases from V and 1 from J, leaving 13 bases between them. CDR1 is SGHRS, CDR2 YFSETQ, per germline. CDR3 length equals 16 residues.

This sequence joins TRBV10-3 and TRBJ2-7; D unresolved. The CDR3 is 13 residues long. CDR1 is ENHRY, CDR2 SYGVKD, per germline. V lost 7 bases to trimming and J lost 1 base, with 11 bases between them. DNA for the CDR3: TGTGCCATCACCCCGTCCGGGTCCTACGAGCAGTACTTC. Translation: CAITPSGSYEQYF.

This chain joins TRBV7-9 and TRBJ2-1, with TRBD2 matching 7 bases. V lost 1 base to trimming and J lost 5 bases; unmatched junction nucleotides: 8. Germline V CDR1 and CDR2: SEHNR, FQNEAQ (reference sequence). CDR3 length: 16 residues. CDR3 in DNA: TGTGCCAGCAGCTTAGGTGGGGGAGGGCCCCACAATGAGCAGTTCTTC. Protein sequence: CASSLGGGGPHNEQFF.

The CDR3 protein is CASLRQGAFF. The CDR3, as DNA: TGTGCCTCACTCAGACAGGGAGCTTTCTTT. V is TRBV30 and J is TRBJ1-1, with 7 bases lining up with TRBD1. The CDR3 spans 10 residues. Germline V gene lookup returns CDR1 GTSNPN and CDR2 SVGIG (reference sequence). V gave up 7 bases and J gave up 10 bases; unmatched junction bases: 6. The variable domain in full, completed from reference TRBV30 and TRBJ1-1, reads SQTIHQWPATLVQPVGSPLSLECTVEGTSNPNLYWYRQAAGRGLQLLFYSVGIGQISSEVPQNLSASRPQDRQFILSSKKLLLSDSGFYLCASLRQGAFFGQGTRLTVV.

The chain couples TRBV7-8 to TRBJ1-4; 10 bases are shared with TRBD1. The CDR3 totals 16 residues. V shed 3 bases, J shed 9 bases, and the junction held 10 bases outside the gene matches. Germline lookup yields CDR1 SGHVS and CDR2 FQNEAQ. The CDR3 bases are TGTGCCAGCAGCTTTCCACCGGGACAGGGGTCTCAAAAACTGTTTTTT. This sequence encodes CASSFPPGQGSQKLFF. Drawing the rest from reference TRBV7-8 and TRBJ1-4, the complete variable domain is GAGVSQSPRYKVAKRGQDVALRCDPISGHVSLFWYQQALGQGPEFLTYFQNEAQLDKSGLPSDRFFAERPEGSVSTLKIQRTQQEDSAVYLCASSFPPGQGSQKLFFGSGTQLSVL.

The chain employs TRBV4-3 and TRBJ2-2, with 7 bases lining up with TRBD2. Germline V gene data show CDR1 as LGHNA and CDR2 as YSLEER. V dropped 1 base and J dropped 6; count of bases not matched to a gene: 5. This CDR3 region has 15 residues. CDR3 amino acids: CASSQASRGAGELFF. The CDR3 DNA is TGCGCCAGCAGCCAAGCCAGCCGGGGGGCCGGGGAGCTGTTTTTT.

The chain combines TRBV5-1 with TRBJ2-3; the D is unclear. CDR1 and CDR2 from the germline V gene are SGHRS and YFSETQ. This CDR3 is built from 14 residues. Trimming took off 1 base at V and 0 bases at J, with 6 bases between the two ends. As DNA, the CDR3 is TGCGCCAGCAGCTTGTTCGCCAGCACAGATACGCAGTATTTT. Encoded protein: CASSLFASTDTQYF.

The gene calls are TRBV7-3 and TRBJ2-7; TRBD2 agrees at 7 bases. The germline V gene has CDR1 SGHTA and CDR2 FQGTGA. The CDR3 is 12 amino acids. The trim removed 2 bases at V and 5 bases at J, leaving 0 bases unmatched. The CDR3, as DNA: TGTGCCAGCAGCTTAGCGGGGGACGAGCAGTACTTC. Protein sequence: CASSLAGDEQYF.